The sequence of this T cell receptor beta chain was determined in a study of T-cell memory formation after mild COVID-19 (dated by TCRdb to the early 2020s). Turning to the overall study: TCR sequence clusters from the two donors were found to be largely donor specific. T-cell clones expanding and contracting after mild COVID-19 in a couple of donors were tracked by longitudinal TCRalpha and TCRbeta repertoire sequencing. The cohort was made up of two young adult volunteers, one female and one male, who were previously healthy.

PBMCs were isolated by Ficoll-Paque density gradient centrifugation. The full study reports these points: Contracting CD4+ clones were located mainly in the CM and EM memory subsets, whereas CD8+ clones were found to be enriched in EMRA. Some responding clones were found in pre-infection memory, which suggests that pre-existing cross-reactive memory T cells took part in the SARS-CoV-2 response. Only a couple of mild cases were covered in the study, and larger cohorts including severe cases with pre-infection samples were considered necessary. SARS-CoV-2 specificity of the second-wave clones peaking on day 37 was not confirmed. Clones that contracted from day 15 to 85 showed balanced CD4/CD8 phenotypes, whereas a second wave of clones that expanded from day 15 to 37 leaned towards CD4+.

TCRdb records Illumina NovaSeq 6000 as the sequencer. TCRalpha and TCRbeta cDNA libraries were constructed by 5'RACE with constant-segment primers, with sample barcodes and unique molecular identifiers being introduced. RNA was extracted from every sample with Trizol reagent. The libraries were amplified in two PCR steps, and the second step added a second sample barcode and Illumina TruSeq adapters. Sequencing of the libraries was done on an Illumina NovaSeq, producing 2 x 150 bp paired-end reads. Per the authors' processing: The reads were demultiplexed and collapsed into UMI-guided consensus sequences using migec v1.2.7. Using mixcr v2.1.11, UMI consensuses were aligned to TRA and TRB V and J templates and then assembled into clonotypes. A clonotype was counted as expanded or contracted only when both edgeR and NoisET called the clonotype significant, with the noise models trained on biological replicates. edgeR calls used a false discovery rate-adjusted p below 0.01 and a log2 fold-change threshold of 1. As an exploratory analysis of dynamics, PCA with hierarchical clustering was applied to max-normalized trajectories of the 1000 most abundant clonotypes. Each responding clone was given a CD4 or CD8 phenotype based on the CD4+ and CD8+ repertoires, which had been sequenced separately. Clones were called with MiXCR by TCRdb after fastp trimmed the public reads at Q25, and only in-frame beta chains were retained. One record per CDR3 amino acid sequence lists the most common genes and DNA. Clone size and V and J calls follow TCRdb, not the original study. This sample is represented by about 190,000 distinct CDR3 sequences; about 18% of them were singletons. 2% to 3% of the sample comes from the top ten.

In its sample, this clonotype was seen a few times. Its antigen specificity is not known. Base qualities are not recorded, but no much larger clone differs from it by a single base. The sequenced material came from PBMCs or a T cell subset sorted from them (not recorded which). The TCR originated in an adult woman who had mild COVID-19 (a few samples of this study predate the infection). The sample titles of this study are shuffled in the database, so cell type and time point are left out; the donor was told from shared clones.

The DNA is TGCGCCAGCAGCCAAGAGCCACTAGCGGGAGTAACCTACGAGCAGTACTTC. It is translated as CASSQEPLAGVTYEQYF. The chain uses TRBV4-3 and TRBJ2-7; 11 junctional bases match TRBD2. V has 0 bases trimmed and J has 2 bases trimmed; junction bases matching no gene number 6. CDR1 LGHNA and CDR2 YSLEER were looked up in the germline V gene. CDR3 length: 17 amino acids, cysteine to phenylalanine. The retained sequence is limited to the CDR3, 51 bases, with the frame set at the first base.